Presented here are 4 T cell receptor beta chains from one specimen sequenced in a study of T-cell reconstitution after alpha-beta-depleted transplantation in children. TCRbeta library preparation incorporated unique molecular identifiers. MiXCR was run by TCRdb on the PCR reads, yielding one entry per CDR3 protein. This sample carries some 140,000 distinct CDR3 sequences, roughly 9.7% of them seen once, and the ten largest clones take nearly 25%. Sequenced here: PBMCs, mostly from graft donor cells, sampled 180 days after TCRalphabeta/CD19-depleted stem cell transplant. The receptor source for this set is a girl under three years old who had a stem cell transplant for combined immunodeficiency, so the T cells may come from the graft donor.

V gene TRBV12-3 or TRBV12-4 combines with J gene TRBJ2-3; weak D call: TRBD1 (7 bases). Trimming pared 8 bases from V and 4 bases from J, leaving 16 bases between. The CDR3 consists of 14 residues. The CDR3 bases are TGTGCCAGCGGGCAGGGGGGTCAGGCAGATACGCAGTATTTT. This sequence encodes CASGQGGQADTQYF.

This clonotype was seen only a few times. V usage is TRBV6-2 or TRBV6-3 and J usage is TRBJ2-7; D is unresolved. Germline values: CDR1 MNHEY, CDR2 SVGEGT. This CDR3 has 10 amino acids. V lost 7 bases and J 13 bases, leaving 14 bases between the germline ends. In nucleotides, the CDR3 is TGTGCCAGCATCGCAACAATGCAATACTTC. Its translation: CASIATMQYF.

This chain uses TRBV2 with TRBJ2-3; D may be TRBD1 (5 bases). The CDR3 has 12 amino acids. The ends were cut back, 8 bases at V and 6 bases at J, with 12 bases in the middle. CDR1 is SNHLY and CDR2 is FYNNEI in the germline V gene. In nucleotides, the CDR3 is TGTGCCAGCTTCTCAGGGTTGGATACGCAGTATTTT. This sequence encodes CASFSGLDTQYF.

This clonotype was detected many times. The V call is TRBV20-1, the J call TRBJ2-7; the D gene is possibly TRBD1 (6 bases). The V end was cut by 2 bases, the J end by 4 bases, with 15 bases between. CDR3 length: 14 residues. Looked up from germline, CDR1 is DFQATT and CDR2 is SNEGSKA (reference sequence). CDR3 protein: CSARLGGGRYEQYF. CDR3 DNA: TGCAGTGCTAGATTAGGGGGTGGGCGTTACGAGCAGTACTTC.